The next 31 T cell receptor beta chains were all read from a single sample in a study of early T cells in non-severe SARS-CoV-2 infection. TCRdb re-analysed the 5' RACE reads in MiXCR, keeping a single row per CDR3 protein. In the table there are about 50,000 distinct CDR3 sequences, over 8% of which are singletons. Material: whole blood, obtained at baseline. The receptors were gathered from an adult who was a healthcare worker with PCR-confirmed SARS-CoV-2 infection or an uninfected control (not recorded which).

There are many counts of this clonotype. This rearrangement joins TRBV5-1 to TRBJ2-5; D possibly corresponds to TRBD2 (5 bases). The CDR3 is 14 amino acids. V was pared by 4 bases and J by 3 bases, with 13 bases between. Per germline, CDR1 SGHRS and CDR2 YFSETQ. The CDR3 sequence: CASSPRGSEETQYF. The CDR3 coding sequence is TGCGCCAGCAGCCCCCGGGGTAGCGAAGAGACCCAGTACTTC.

This chain joins TRBV11-2 and TRBJ2-1; TRBD2 agrees at 8 bases. CDR3 length: 14 residues. V gave up 5 bases and J gave up 8 bases; unmatched junction bases: 8. Germline CDR1 and CDR2: SGHAT and FQNNGV. CDR3 amino acids: CASSPPSGSYEQFF. The CDR3 coding sequence is TGTGCCAGCAGCCCTCCGAGCGGGAGTTATGAGCAGTTCTTC.

The CDR3: CASSSGDLSYNSPLHF. In nucleotides, the CDR3 is TGCGCCAGCAGCTCAGGGGACCTCTCCTATAATTCACCCCTCCACTTT. The chain employs TRBV5-1 and TRBJ1-6, with D perhaps TRBD1 (6 bases). V was pared by 3 bases and J by 0 bases, with 10 bases between. The germline V gene encodes CDR1 SGHRS and CDR2 YFSETQ. This CDR3 is built from 16 residues.

The chain couples TRBV29-1 to TRBJ1-4; unclear D gene. V was pared by 7 bases and J by 0 bases, with 9 bases between. The CDR3 spans 13 residues. Germline V gives CDR1 SQVTM, CDR2 ANQGSEA. The CDR3 DNA is TGCAGCGCTAGACTTGCAACTAATGAAAAACTGTTTTTT. Its translation is CSARLATNEKLFF.

This clonotype was recorded a few times. The chain recombines TRBV12-3 or TRBV12-4 with TRBJ1-1; a possible D gene is TRBD1 (6 bases). The V end was cut by 4 bases, the J end by 0 bases, with 9 bases between. The CDR3 spans 14 residues. CDR3 nucleotide sequence: TGTGCCAGCAGTTCCCAGGGGATGAACACTGAAGCTTTCTTT. Protein: CASSSQGMNTEAFF.

This clonotype was seen only a few times. The chain joins TRBV6-5 to TRBJ2-3; 7 nucleotides match TRBD2. The germline V gene encodes CDR1 MNHEY and CDR2 SVGAGI. The J segment lost 2 bases and the V segment lost 2 bases, leaving 7 bases of the junction unmatched. The CDR3 covers 16 residues. The CDR3 DNA follows: TGTGCCAGCAGTTACAGTTGGGGGGGAGACACAGATACGCAGTATTTT. Translated: CASSYSWGGDTDTQYF.

The sample holds a few counts of this clonotype. The chain joins TRBV11-2 to TRBJ2-3; TRBD2 is a possible D gene (6 bases). Trimming cost V 5 bases and J 6 bases, with 18 bases left between them. The CDR3 extends over 15 amino acids. Germline CDR1 SGHAT, CDR2 FQNNGV. The CDR3 bases are TGTGCCAGCAGCCTGGGGAGGACCCAGTGGGATACGCAGTATTTT. Protein: CASSLGRTQWDTQYF.

This clonotype is classed as medium-sized (0.01 to 0.1%). This chain connects TRBV6-1 to TRBJ1-5; 11 bases map to TRBD1. Looked up from germline, CDR1 is MNHNS and CDR2 is SASEGT. With V trimmed by 2 bases and J by 7 bases, 4 bases remained unmatched. CDR3 length equals 15 residues. DNA of the CDR3: TGTGCCAGCAGTGAACCTGGGACAGGGGGACAGCCCCAGCATTTT. Its translation is CASSEPGTGGQPQHF.

The V gene is TRBV6-6, the J gene TRBJ2-7; D may be TRBD1 (5 bases). Trimming removed 6 bases from V and 3 bases from J, with 9 bases in between. Looked up from germline, CDR1 is MNHNY and CDR2 is SVGAGI (reference sequence). The CDR3 runs to 12 residues. The CDR3 nucleotides are TGTGCCAGCAGCGCCGACAGCTACGAGCAGTACTTC. It specifies CASSADSYEQYF.

This chain connects TRBV19 to TRBJ2-5; no reliable D call. Trimming pared 5 bases from V and 0 bases from J, leaving 13 bases between. The CDR3 totals 15 residues. CDR1 is LNHDA, CDR2 SQIVND, per germline (reference sequence). CDR3 in DNA: TGTGCCAGTAGTGCAGACGGTACTTACCAAGAGACCCAGTACTTC. Its protein is CASSADGTYQETQYF.

The genes are TRBV10-1 and TRBJ2-1; 8 nucleotides agree with TRBD1. Trimming at V came to 0 bases and at J to 7 bases, leaving 5 bases not matched to a gene. CDR1 is WNHNN and CDR2 is SYGVQD in the germline V gene (reference sequence). CDR3 length equals 15 residues. The CDR3 DNA follows: TGCGCCAGCAGTGAGTCCGGACAGGGCCGAAATGAGCAGTTCTTC. This encodes CASSESGQGRNEQFF.

The gene calls are TRBV7-6 and TRBJ2-1; a possible D gene is TRBD1 (7 bases). Germline CDR1 is SGHVS and CDR2 is FNYEAQ. The CDR3 length is 16 residues. V shed 4 bases and J shed 1 base, with 14 bases lying between them. CDR3 sequence: CASSSSAGQSYNEQFF. The CDR3 DNA is TGTGCCAGCAGCTCATCGGCGGGACAGTCCTACAATGAGCAGTTCTTC.

This clonotype has a count of ten or more. The chain links TRBV20-1 to TRBJ1-4; D call uncertain. Germline loops: CDR1 DFQATT, CDR2 SNEGSKA (reference sequence). This CDR3 spans 13 amino acids. Trimming removed 0 bases from V and 3 bases from J, with 5 bases in between. Written as DNA, the CDR3 is TGCAGTGCTAGAGAGGGAGCTAATGAAAAACTGTTTTTT. Translation gives CSAREGANEKLFF.

At least ten counts were recorded for this clonotype. The chain couples TRBV2 to TRBJ2-2; no firm D call. Looked up from germline, CDR1 is SNHLY and CDR2 is FYNNEI. The CDR3 is made up of 15 amino acids. V was cut by 1 base and J by 4 bases, with 10 bases left in between. The CDR3 is CASSEVVLPTGELFF. DNA of the CDR3: TGTGCCAGCAGTGAAGTGGTACTACCCACCGGGGAGCTGTTTTTT.

This clonotype occurred a few times. The CDR3 reads CASRSTGVNTEAFF. The CDR3 region has the DNA TGTGCCAGCAGGTCGACAGGGGTTAACACTGAAGCTTTCTTT. The chain links TRBV28 to TRBJ1-1; 8 nucleotides agree with TRBD1. J gave up 2 bases and V 6 bases, and 5 bases lay outside the gene matches. Germline CDR1 MDHEN, CDR2 SYDVKM. The CDR3 has 14 amino acids.

The gene calls are TRBV2 and TRBJ2-1; the D gene is possibly TRBD1 (5 bases). V was clipped by 4 bases and J by 8 bases, with 12 bases between them. This CDR3 comprises 13 residues. The germline V gene has CDR1 SNHLY and CDR2 FYNNEI. DNA of the CDR3: TGTGCCAGCAGTGTAAGGACAACACATGAGCAGTTCTTC. Translation: CASSVRTTHEQFF.

This clonotype was detected a few times. CDR3 region: CASSRGRAKNIQYF. The CDR3 DNA follows: TGTGCCAGCAGCCGCGGGAGGGCCAAAAACATTCAGTACTTC. This sequence joins TRBV28 and TRBJ2-4; TRBD2 agrees at 8 bases. CDR3 length: 14 amino acids. The germline V gene has CDR1 MDHEN and CDR2 SYDVKM. V gave up 6 bases and J gave up 1 base; unmatched junction bases: 2.

V usage is TRBV20-1 and J usage is TRBJ2-1, with D perhaps matching TRBD2 (5 bases). CDR3 length: 12 amino acids. With 4 bases removed from V and 8 bases from J, the gap between germline ends came to 12 bases. Germline V CDR1 and CDR2: DFQATT, SNEGSKA (reference sequence). The CDR3 loop is CSATPSMDEQFF. CDR3 coding DNA: TGCAGTGCTACTCCTAGCATGGATGAGCAGTTCTTC.

The V gene is TRBV28, the J gene TRBJ2-6, with D unresolved. The CDR3 runs 15 residues. CDR1 and CDR2 from the germline V gene are MDHEN and SYDVKM. Trimming took 6 bases from V and 2 from J, leaving 11 bases between them. The CDR3 sequence is CASSPPGAGANVLTF. CDR3 nucleotides: TGTGCCAGCAGCCCCCCGGGTGCTGGGGCCAACGTCCTGACTTTC.

This clonotype was detected only a few times. The chain uses TRBV11-2 and TRBJ2-2, with D tentatively TRBD1 (6 bases). CDR1 is SGHAT and CDR2 is FQNNGV in the germline V gene. The CDR3 is made up of 16 amino acids. V was pared by 5 bases and J by 1 base, with 14 bases between. The CDR3 DNA follows: TGTGCCAGCAGCGCCAGGGGACACCGGAACACCGGGGAGCTGTTTTTT. This encodes CASSARGHRNTGELFF.

The chain has TRBV20-1 and TRBJ2-7, with 15 bases that match TRBD2. The CDR3 has 17 amino acids. Germline CDR1 reads DFQATT; CDR2 reads SNEGSKA (reference sequence). V trimming: 0 bases; J trimming: 2 bases; junction bases outside the gene matches: 5. Here the CDR3 reads CSARDRRTSGGAYEQYF. CDR3 bases: TGCAGTGCTAGAGATCGCCGGACTAGCGGGGGGGCCTACGAGCAGTACTTC.

The chain recombines TRBV6-6 with TRBJ2-7; tentatively, D is TRBD2 (5 bases). CDR1 MNHNY and CDR2 SVGAGI come from the germline V gene (reference sequence). Trimming took 8 bases from V and 2 from J, leaving 10 bases between them. The CDR3 spans 12 residues. This CDR3 reads CASQTGTYEQYF. The CDR3 DNA follows: TGTGCCAGCCAGACGGGGACCTACGAGCAGTACTTC.

This clonotype was seen many times. This rearrangement joins TRBV5-4 to TRBJ1-4; D perhaps matches TRBD1 (5 bases). The CDR3 consists of 15 residues. Germline values: CDR1 SGHNT, CDR2 YYREEE (reference sequence). The V end lost 4 bases, the J end lost 5 bases, and 15 bases lay between the germline ends. The CDR3 loop is CASSAWGGANEKLFF. CDR3 bases: TGTGCCAGCAGCGCTTGGGGGGGTGCAAATGAAAAACTGTTTTTT.

This clonotype was seen a few times. This rearrangement joins TRBV20-1 to TRBJ2-7; the D gene is possibly TRBD1 (6 bases). The ends were cut back, 5 bases at V and 2 bases at J, with 19 bases in the middle. The CDR3 runs to 15 residues. Per germline, CDR1 DFQATT and CDR2 SNEGSKA (reference sequence). DNA of the CDR3: TGCAGTGCTCGAACACTCAGGGGTTCTACCTACGAGCAGTACTTC. Translation gives CSARTLRGSTYEQYF.

This clonotype was observed at least ten times. One junction end does not reproduce the germline sequence, and a read error may be involved. The DNA for the CDR3 is TGTGCTAGCAGCTCCCGGGCCCCACCCGATACGCAGTATTTT. The encoded protein is CASSSRAPPDTQYF. The V gene is TRBV7-7, the J gene TRBJ2-3; no clear D. The CDR3 totals 14 residues. CDR1 is SSHAT and CDR2 is FNYEAQ in the germline V gene (reference sequence).

The chain has TRBV29-1 and TRBJ2-7; D gene unclear. This CDR3 is built from 13 residues. Germline assignment: CDR1 SQVTM and CDR2 ANQGSEA. The V end was cut by 6 bases, the J end by 7 bases, with 19 bases between. The CDR3 sequence: CSVSSVLSAEQYF. CDR3 coding DNA: TGCAGCGTGAGCTCAGTGCTATCAGCGGAGCAGTACTTC.

This clonotype was recorded a few times. The chain combines TRBV7-9 with TRBJ2-7; D perhaps matches TRBD2 (6 bases). V was cut by 2 bases and J by 2 bases, with 10 bases left in between. Germline lookup yields CDR1 SEHNR and CDR2 FQNEAQ (reference sequence). This CDR3 has 14 amino acids. This chain's CDR3 is CASSLRGLTYEQYF. Here the CDR3 DNA reads TGTGCCAGCAGCTTACGGGGGTTGACCTACGAGCAGTACTTC.

The chain uses TRBV30 and TRBJ1-2; possibly TRBD1 for D (6 bases). The CDR3 extends over 12 amino acids. The germline V and J ends were trimmed by 0 bases and 9 bases, with 11 bases remaining between them. CDR1 is GTSNPN, CDR2 SVGIG, per germline (reference sequence). CDR3 sequence reads: CAWSVIRGSYTF. CDR3 DNA sequence: TGTGCCTGGAGTGTAATAAGGGGGAGCTACACCTTC.

This clonotype has at least ten counts. This chain connects TRBV6-6 to TRBJ1-6, with unresolved D. The CDR3 is made up of 12 amino acids. Trimming left V 7 bases short and J 8 bases short, with 9 bases between. The V gene's germline CDR1 is MNHNY and CDR2 SVGAGI (reference sequence). CDR3 in amino acids: CASNLSDSPLHF. The CDR3 DNA follows: TGTGCCAGCAATCTATCGGATTCACCCCTCCACTTT.

The table lists this clonotype with a count of one. The chain has TRBV12-3 or TRBV12-4 and TRBJ2-1, with 7 bases aligning to TRBD1. CDR3 length equals 13 residues. Losses at the gene ends were 6 bases for V and 8 bases for J; bases not matched to a gene: 7. CDR3 DNA sequence: TGTGCCAGCAGAGAAAACAGGGGAGATGAGCAGTTCTTC. Its protein product is CASRENRGDEQFF.

The gene calls are TRBV7-9 and TRBJ1-5; D unresolved. The germline V gene has CDR1 SEHNR and CDR2 FQNEAQ (reference sequence). This CDR3 region has 16 residues. V was shortened by 5 bases and J by 4 bases, with 18 bases between the two germline ends. The CDR3 reads CASSATAGSQNQPQHF. Here the CDR3 DNA reads TGTGCCAGCAGCGCAACGGCGGGCAGTCAAAATCAGCCCCAGCATTTT.